One T cell receptor beta chain is described in this entry. Its antigen is not known. TCRdb reprocessed the 5' RACE reads, with one entry per CDR3 protein and no DNA. The sample spans 300,000 to 400,000 distinct CDR3 sequences; the ten largest clones claim 2% to 3%. The data derive from a study of monozygotic twins with inflammatory bowel disease. Blood (around 2.5 ml) was collected from every donor individually. T cells were not sorted, and total RNA was isolated straight from whole blood. General study points: Evidence failed to back one strong IBD-linked signal or clonotype. Subtypes among T cells remained indistinguishable.

This CDR3 is 18 amino acids long. Germline V lookup: CDR1 LGHDT, CDR2 YNNKEL (reference sequence). What was sequenced was blood. J is TRBJ2-4 and V is TRBV3-1; the TCRdb call, TRBD1, lacks DNA for checking. The receptor's source is a human donor with ulcerative colitis or Crohn's disease, or a healthy co-twin of an affected twin (not recorded which). CDR3 residues: CASSQDLGGGLAKNIQYF.